This paragraph covers one T cell receptor beta chain sequence. The antigen is unknown. The data are from a study of T cells expressing NK-cell markers. Across the whole study: Sorted CD3+CD56+NKG2C+, CD3+CD56+NKG2C- and CD3+CD56-NKG2C+ T cells supplied TCR beta repertoires.

General study points: These clonotypes additionally ranked first within the CD3+CD56-NKG2C+ fraction of a few donors.

TCRdb re-called the 5' RACE reads and catalogs CDR3 proteins one per entry, DNA excluded. The table lists 150,000 or so distinct CDR3 sequences, with 37% in the top ten. There are 15 residues in the CDR3. CDR1 is ENHRY, CDR2 SYGVKD, per germline. This clonotype originated in a woman aged 50 to 65 in good health. The chain uses TRBV10-3 and TRBJ1-2; TCRdb's D call, TRBD1, is unchecked because there is no DNA. The sample was blood T cells: a sorted CD56 or NKG2C T cell subset, CD4+ or CD8+ T cells, or bulk PBMC T cells (not recorded which). The CDR3 here is CAISESGGLQYGYTF.